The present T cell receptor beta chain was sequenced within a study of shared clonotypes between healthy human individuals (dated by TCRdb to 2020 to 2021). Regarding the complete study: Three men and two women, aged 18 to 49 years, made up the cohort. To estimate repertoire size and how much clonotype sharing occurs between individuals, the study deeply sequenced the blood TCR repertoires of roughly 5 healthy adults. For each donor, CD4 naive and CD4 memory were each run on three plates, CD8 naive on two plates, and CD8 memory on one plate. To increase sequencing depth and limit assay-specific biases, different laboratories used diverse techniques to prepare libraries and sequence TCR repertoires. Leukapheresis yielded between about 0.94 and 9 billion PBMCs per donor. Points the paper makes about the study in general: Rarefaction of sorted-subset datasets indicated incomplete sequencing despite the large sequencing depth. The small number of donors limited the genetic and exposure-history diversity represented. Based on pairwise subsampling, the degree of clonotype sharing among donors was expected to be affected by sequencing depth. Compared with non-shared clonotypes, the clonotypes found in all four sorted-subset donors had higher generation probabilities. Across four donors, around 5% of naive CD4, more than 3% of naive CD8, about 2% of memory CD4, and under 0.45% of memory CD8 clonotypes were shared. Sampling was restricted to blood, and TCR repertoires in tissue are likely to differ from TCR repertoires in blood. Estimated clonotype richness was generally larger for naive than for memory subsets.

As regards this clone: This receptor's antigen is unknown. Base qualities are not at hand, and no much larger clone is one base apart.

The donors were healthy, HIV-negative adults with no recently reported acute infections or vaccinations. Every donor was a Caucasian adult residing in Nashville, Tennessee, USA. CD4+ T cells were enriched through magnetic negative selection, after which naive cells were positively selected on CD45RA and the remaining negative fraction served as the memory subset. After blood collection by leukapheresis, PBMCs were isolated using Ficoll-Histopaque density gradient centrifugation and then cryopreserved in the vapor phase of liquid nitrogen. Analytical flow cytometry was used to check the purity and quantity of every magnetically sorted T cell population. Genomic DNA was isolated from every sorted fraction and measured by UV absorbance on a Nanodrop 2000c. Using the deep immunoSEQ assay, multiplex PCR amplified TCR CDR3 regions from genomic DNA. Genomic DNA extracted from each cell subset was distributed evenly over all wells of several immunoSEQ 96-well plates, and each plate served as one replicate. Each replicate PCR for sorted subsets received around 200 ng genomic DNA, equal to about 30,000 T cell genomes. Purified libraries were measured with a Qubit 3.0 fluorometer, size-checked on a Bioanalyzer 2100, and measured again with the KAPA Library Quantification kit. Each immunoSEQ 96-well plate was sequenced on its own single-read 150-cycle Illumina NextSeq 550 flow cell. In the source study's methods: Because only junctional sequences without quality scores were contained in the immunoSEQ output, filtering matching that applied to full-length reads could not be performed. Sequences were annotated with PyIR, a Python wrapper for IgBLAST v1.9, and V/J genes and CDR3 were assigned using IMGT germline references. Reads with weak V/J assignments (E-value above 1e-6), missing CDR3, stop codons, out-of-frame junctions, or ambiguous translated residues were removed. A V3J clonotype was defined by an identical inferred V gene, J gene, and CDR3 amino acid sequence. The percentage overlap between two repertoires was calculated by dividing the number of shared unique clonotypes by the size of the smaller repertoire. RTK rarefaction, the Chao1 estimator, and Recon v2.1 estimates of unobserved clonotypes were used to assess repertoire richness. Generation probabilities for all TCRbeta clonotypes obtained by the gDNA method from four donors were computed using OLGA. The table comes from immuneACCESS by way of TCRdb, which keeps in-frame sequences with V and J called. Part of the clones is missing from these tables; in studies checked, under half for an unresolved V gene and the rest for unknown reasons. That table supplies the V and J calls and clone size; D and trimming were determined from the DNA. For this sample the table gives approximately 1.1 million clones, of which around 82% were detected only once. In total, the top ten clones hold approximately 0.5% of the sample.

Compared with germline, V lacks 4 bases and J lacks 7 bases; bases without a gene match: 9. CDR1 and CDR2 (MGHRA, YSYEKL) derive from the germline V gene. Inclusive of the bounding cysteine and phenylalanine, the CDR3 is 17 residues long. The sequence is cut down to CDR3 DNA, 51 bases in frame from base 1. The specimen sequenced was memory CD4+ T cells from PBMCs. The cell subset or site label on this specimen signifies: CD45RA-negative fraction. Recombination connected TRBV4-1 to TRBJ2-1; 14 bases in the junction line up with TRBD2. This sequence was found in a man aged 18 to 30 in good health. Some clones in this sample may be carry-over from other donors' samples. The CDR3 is CASSRGLAGEAGNEQFF. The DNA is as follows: TGCGCCAGCAGCCGGGGACTAGCGGGGGAAGCGGGTAATGAGCAGTTCTTC.